What follows is one T cell receptor (beta chain) and its context. These data belong to a study of tumour-infiltrating T cells in Burkitt lymphoma. Study as a whole: Overall and progression-free survival were predicted by productive clonality.

TCRdb keeps only in-frame clones here, not all; method: immunoSEQ multiplex PCR. This table holds 4,000 to 5,000 clones, around four fifths found once. The CDR3 is 14 residues long. V was cut by 0 bases and J by 3 bases, with 8 bases left in between. Germline V gene lookup returns CDR1 MNHEY and CDR2 SVGAGI. The rearrangement joins TRBV6-5 to TRBJ2-5; D is ambiguous. The specimen was tumor tissue. This clonotype was obtained from a human donor with diffuse large B-cell lymphoma. Some clones in this sample may be carry-over from other donors' samples. CDR3 in DNA: TGTGCCAGCAGTTACTCGTGGGTTGAAGAGACCCAGTACTTC. Residues: CASSYSWVEETQYF.